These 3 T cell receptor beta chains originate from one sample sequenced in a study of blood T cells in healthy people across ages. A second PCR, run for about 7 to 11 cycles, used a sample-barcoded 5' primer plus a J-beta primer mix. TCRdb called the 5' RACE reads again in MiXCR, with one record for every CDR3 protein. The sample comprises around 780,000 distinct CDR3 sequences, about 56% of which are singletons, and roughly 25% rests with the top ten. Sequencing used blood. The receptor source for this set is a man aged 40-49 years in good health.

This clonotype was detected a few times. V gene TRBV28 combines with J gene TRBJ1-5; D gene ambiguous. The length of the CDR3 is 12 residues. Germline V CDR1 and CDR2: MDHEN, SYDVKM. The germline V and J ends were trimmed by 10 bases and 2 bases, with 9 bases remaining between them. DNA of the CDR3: TGTGCCACCCGCTCTGGCAATCAGCCCCAGCATTTT. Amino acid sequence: CATRSGNQPQHF.

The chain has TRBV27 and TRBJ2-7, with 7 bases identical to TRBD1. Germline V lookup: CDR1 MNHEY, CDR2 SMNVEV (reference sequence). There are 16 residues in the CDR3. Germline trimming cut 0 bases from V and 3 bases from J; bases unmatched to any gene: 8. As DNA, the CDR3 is TGTGCCAGCAGTTTATCGATCTGGGACAGAGACTACGAGCAGTACTTC. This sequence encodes CASSLSIWDRDYEQYF.

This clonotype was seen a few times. CDR3 DNA: TGCGCCAGCAGCTTGGGAGGGGAGAACACTGAAGCTTTCTTT. Amino acid sequence: CASSLGGENTEAFF. The J gene is TRBJ1-1, the V gene TRBV5-1, with D maybe TRBD1 (5 bases). V lost 0 bases, J lost 1 base, and 7 bases lay in between. CDR3 length equals 14 residues. Germline-derived CDR1 and CDR2 are SGHRS and YFSETQ.